This T cell receptor (beta chain) was recorded in a study of shared clonotypes between healthy human individuals. Study-level results: The authors sampled blood alone, and tissue repertoires likely differ. The expectation was that sequencing depth would affect clonotype sharing among donors.

The genomic DNA of each subset was split evenly across several immunoSEQ plates. Unsorted PBMC contributed approximately 0.3 ug DNA, approximately 30,000 T cell genomes, to each replicate PCR. Only in-frame clones appear in the TCRdb table, and some are missing; sequencing was by immunoSEQ multiplex PCR. The sample consists of about 490,000 clones, 70% to 80% of them appearing once. With respect to this clone: Its antigen is currently unknown.

Sample: PBMCs. This TCR was recovered from a woman in her forties in good health. Some clones in this sample may be carry-over from other donors' samples.

Here the CDR3 DNA reads TGTGCCAGCAGCGTGACAGGGGGTGGGCAAGAGACCCAGTACTTC. Translating gives CASSVTGGGQETQYF. The chain has TRBV2 and TRBJ2-5; TRBD1 agrees at 9 bases. CDR3 length: 15 amino acids. With 6 bases clipped from V and 2 bases from J, the junction kept 7 bases outside the gene matches. Germline V gives CDR1 SNHLY, CDR2 FYNNEI.